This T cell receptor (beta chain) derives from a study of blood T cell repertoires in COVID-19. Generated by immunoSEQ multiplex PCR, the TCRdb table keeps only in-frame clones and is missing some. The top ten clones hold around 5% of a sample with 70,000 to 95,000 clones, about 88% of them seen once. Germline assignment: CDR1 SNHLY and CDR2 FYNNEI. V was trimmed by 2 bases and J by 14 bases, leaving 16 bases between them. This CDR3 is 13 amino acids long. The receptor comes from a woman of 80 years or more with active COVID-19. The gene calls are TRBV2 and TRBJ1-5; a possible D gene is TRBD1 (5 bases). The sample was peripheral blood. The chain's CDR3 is CASSEYIGGFEHF. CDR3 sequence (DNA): TGTGCCAGCAGTGAATATATTGGGGGGTTTGAGCATTTT.